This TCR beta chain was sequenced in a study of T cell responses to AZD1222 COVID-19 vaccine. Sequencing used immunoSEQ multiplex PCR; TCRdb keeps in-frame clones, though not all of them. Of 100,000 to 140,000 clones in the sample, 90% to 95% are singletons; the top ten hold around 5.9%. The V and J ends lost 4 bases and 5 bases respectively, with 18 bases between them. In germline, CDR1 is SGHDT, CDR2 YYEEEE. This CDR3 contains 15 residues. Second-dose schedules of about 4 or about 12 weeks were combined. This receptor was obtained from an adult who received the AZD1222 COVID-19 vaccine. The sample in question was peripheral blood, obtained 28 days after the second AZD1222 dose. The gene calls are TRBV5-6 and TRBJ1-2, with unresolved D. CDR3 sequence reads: CASSTWRREEYGYTF. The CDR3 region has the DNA TGTGCCAGCAGCACCTGGAGGAGGGAGGAATATGGCTACACCTTC.